This T cell receptor beta chain was retrieved from a study of blood T cell repertoires in COVID-19. Study details: T cells, B-cell-depleted T cells, or PBMCs provided the cDNA or gDNA that served as material.

In the source study's methods: Nucleated cell counts were estimated from reference gene primer amplification. The assay was immunoSEQ multiplex PCR, and TCRdb's table has in-frame clones only and misses some. Clonal size and the V and J genes are those of that table, whereas D and trimming came from the DNA. The repertoire holds approximately 66,000 clones, with around 70% as singletons. This receptor was identified in a man in his sixties with acute or convalescent COVID-19. Sample: peripheral blood.

The chain's CDR3 is CASSSEEAEKLFF. CDR3 in DNA: TGTGCCAGCAGTTCGGAAGAGGCTGAAAAACTGTTTTTT. This chain joins TRBV28 and TRBJ1-4; D is undetermined. Germline CDR1 is MDHEN and CDR2 is SYDVKM. The CDR3 contains 13 residues. The ends were cut back, 4 bases at V and 7 bases at J, with 10 bases in the middle.